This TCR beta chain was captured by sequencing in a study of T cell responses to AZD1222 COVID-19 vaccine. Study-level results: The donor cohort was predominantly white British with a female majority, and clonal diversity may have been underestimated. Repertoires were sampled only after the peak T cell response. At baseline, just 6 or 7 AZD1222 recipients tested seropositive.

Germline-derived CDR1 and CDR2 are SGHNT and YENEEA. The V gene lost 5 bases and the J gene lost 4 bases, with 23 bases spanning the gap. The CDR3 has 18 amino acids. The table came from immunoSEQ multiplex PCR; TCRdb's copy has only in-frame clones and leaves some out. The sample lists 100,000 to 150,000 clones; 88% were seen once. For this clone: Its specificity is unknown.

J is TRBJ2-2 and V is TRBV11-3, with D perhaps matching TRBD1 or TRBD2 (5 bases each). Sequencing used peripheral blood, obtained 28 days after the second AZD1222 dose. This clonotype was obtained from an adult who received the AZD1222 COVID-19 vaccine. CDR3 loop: CASSHNVLGAPSTGELFF. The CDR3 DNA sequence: TGTGCCAGCAGCCACAACGTACTCGGGGCACCATCCACCGGGGAGCTGTTTTTT. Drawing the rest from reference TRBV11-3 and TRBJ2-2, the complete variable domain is EAGVVQSPRYKIIEKKQPVAFWCNPISGHNTLYWYLQNLGQGPELLIRYENEEAVDDSQLPKDRFSAERLKGVDSTLKIQPAELGDSAVYLCASSHNVLGAPSTGELFFGEGSRLTVL.